These T cell receptor beta chains were read from a single sample in a study of blood T cells in healthy people across ages. TCRdb redid the calling of the 5' RACE reads with MiXCR, one entry per CDR3 protein. The sample includes about 1.1 million distinct CDR3 sequences, around two fifths of them seen just once. Sequencing input: blood. These receptor sequences come from a man between 18 and 29 years old in good health. Each CDR3 is given with its conserved first and last residue.

j_call v_call cdr3_aa
TRBJ1-1 TRBV5-1 CASSLGQGFEAFF
TRBJ1-4 TRBV7-2 CASSVGQGTIENEKLFF
TRBJ1-1 TRBV20-1 CSARDHGTEAEAFF
TRBJ1-1 TRBV20-1 CSARVNQGGTEAFF
TRBJ2-7 TRBV7-6 CASSSQTGGHEQYF
TRBJ2-1 TRBV7-9 CASSPLTSGSGEQFF
TRBJ1-1 TRBV5-1 CASSRRGADTEAFF
TRBJ1-2 TRBV7-9 CASSLLGSYYGYTF
TRBJ2-5 TRBV7-6 CASSLVGSETQYF
TRBJ2-1 TRBV4-3 CASGADRTVYNEQFF
TRBJ2-2 TRBV4-3 CASSQESTQPPGELFF
TRBJ2-3 TRBV3-1 CASSQRGPTTSTDTQYF
TRBJ1-1 TRBV5-1 CASSSQTGVGTEAFF
TRBJ2-7 TRBV7-9 CASSSTGQRLYEQYF
TRBJ1-2 TRBV27 CASRLRGAGGYTF
TRBJ1-2 TRBV12-3/TRBV12-4 CASSFLDTANYGYTF
TRBJ2-7 TRBV6-5 CASSYDRRYSYEQYF
TRBJ2-3 TRBV20-1 CSARLEQGYTDTQYF
TRBJ1-2 TRBV2 CASRSTFTGGMVYGYTF
TRBJ2-3 TRBV3-1 CASSQLKQANTDTQYF
TRBJ2-7 TRBV6-2/TRBV6-3 CASSYSRGFKYEQYF
TRBJ1-1 TRBV29-1 CSVVKRAVNTEAFF
TRBJ2-1 TRBV2 CASRVGLAGPREQFF
TRBJ2-2 TRBV20-1 CSASDPGQKNGELFF
TRBJ1-2 TRBV2 CASSDLGLREGYTF
TRBJ2-7 TRBV7-2 CASSSRESHYEQYF
TRBJ1-6 TRBV2 CASTEGNNSPLHF
TRBJ1-1 TRBV25-1 CASSEFTDVGFEAFF
TRBJ1-6 TRBV7-9 CASSFGTGVGSPLHF
TRBJ1-1 TRBV5-6 CASRAWGAGKLMNTEAFF
TRBJ2-1 TRBV28 CASSSPKDEQFF
TRBJ2-2 TRBV12-5 CASGRGGAETGELFF
- TRBV27 CASSPRRFGTQYF
TRBJ2-5 TRBV20-1 CSASPLDRLRETQYF
- TRBV7-9 CASSLRQSAPRETQYF
TRBJ2-7 TRBV7-2 CASSPEGNSYEQYF
TRBJ1-6 TRBV5-5 CASSLSALGDNSPLHF
TRBJ1-2 TRBV4-3 CASSQAEQAYYGYTF
TRBJ1-2 TRBV28 CASSPSSSYGYTF
TRBJ2-3 TRBV6-1 CASCGLAGYTDTQYF
TRBJ1-1 TRBV29-1 CSGAGNTEAFF
TRBJ2-5 TRBV29-1 CSVDDQRQETQYF
TRBJ1-2 TRBV7-9 CASSEGRGRYGYTF
TRBJ1-1 TRBV29-1 CSAGTGGNTEAFF
TRBJ1-2 TRBV7-9 CASSLPGQNYGYTF
TRBJ2-3 TRBV4-2 CASSLVTGTGQPDTQYF
TRBJ1-5 TRBV20-1 CSARGDPGQGAQPQHF
TRBJ1-4 TRBV7-9 CASSPGDRGPNEKLFF
TRBJ2-3 TRBV12-3/TRBV12-4 CASSLSGGKDTQYF
TRBJ2-3 TRBV27 CAGSPSTADTQYF
TRBJ2-2 TRBV12-3/TRBV12-4 CASKGGNTGELFF
TRBJ1-1 TRBV4-3 CASSQDSQEDTEAFF
TRBJ1-1 TRBV4-3 CASSLTRGGEAFF
TRBJ2-3 TRBV28 CTSTGRYTQYF
TRBJ2-3 TRBV12-3/TRBV12-4 CASSVGATTDTQYF
TRBJ2-3 TRBV12-3/TRBV12-4 CASSLAGGVSDTQYF
- TRBV6-6 CASRAGGTYEQYF